The rows below give T cell receptor beta chains drawn from one sample of a study of cytomegalovirus exposure and HLA in healthy donors. Profiled with immunoSEQ multiplex PCR; TCRdb holds only in-frame clones, not every one. The sample consists of 200,000 or so clones, over 80% of them appearing once. Sample: PBMCs. These receptors all come from a boy younger than 10 in good health and CMV-seronegative. Each CDR3 is given with its conserved first and last residue. Fields, in order: clone size, D gene, V gene, J gene, CDR3 DNA, CDR3 protein. A D gene is named only where the DNA matches it firmly. Only some rows state a clone size, as once, few, many or a class for expanded clones.

size: -; D: -; V: TRBV7-6; J: TRBJ1-2; DNA: TGTGCCAGCAGCGCAGGGTCGCCCTATGGCTACACCTTC; CDR3: CASSAGSPYGYTF
size: -; D: -; V: TRBV6-1; J: TRBJ1-1; DNA: TGTGCCAGCAGTGAACTTCGCACAGCGGGGAACACTGAAGCTTTCTTT; CDR3: CASSELRTAGNTEAFF
size: -; D: TRBD1; V: TRBV9; J: TRBJ2-7; DNA: TGTGCCAGTGGAAGAGGGGGCGGGCGCGAGCAGTACTTC; CDR3: CASGRGGGREQYF
size: -; D: TRBD2; V: TRBV15; J: TRBJ2-7; DNA: TGTGCCACCAGCAGGGGTAGCGGGAGGCCGGATTACGAGCAGTACTTC; CDR3: CATSRGSGRPDYEQYF
size: -; D: TRBD2; V: TRBV5-1; J: TRBJ2-5; DNA: TGCGCCAGCAGCTTATTCAGCGGGGGGTCTTATCAAGAGACCCAGTACTTC; CDR3: CASSLFSGGSYQETQYF
size: -; D: -; V: TRBV6-4; J: TRBJ2-3; DNA: TGTGCCAGCCCCGAATTCCCACTTTCAGATACGCAGTATTTT; CDR3: CASPEFPLSDTQYF
size: once; D: -; V: TRBV10-3; J: TRBJ2-3; DNA: TGTGCCATCTCCGCCCTCGGACAGCAAGATTCCACAGATACGCAGTATTTT; CDR3: CAISALGQQDSTDTQYF
size: -; D: -; V: TRBV9; J: TRBJ2-1; DNA: TGTGCCAGCAGCGCTAGCGAGTTGTACAATGAGCAGTTCTTC; CDR3: CASSASELYNEQFF
size: -; D: TRBD1; V: TRBV30; J: TRBJ1-1; DNA: TGTGCCTGGAGTCCGGACAGGGTCGCTGAAGCTTTCTTT; CDR3: CAWSPDRVAEAFF
size: once; D: TRBD2; V: TRBV27; J: TRBJ2-2; DNA: TGTGCCAGCAGTCTTCCCCCGAGGGCGACTAGCGGGGGGGAGCTGTTTTTT; CDR3: CASSLPPRATSGGELFF
size: -; D: -; V: TRBV29-1; J: TRBJ2-1; DNA: TGCAGCGTTGAGGGCAGGGCAAAGGGCGGGCAGTTCTTC; CDR3: CSVEGRAKGGQFF
size: -; D: -; V: TRBV30; J: TRBJ1-1; DNA: TGTGCCTGTAAGCCGGCGGGAAACACTGAAGCTTTCTTT; CDR3: CACKPAGNTEAFF
size: -; D: -; V: TRBV6-1; J: TRBJ1-1; DNA: TGTGCCAGCAGTGAAATCGGGATAAACACTGAAGCTTTCTTT; CDR3: CASSEIGINTEAFF
size: once; D: -; V: TRBV5-1; J: TRBJ2-1; DNA: TGCGCCAGCAGCTTGGTCTCTTCCTACAATGAGCAGTTCTTC; CDR3: CASSLVSSYNEQFF
size: -; D: -; V: TRBV9; J: TRBJ2-1; DNA: TGTGCCATAATGACCCTGGGGGGAGAACCGAATGAGCAGTTCTTC; CDR3: CAIMTLGGEPNEQFF
size: -; D: TRBD1; V: TRBV6-7; J: TRBJ1-5; DNA: TGTGCCAGCAGTGCAACAGGGGAGCTTCAGCCCCAGCATTTT; CDR3: CASSATGELQPQHF
size: once; D: TRBD2; V: TRBV6-5; J: TRBJ2-7; DNA: TGTGCCAGCAGCCCAAGCGGGAGCTTCTACGAGCAGTACTTC; CDR3: CASSPSGSFYEQYF
size: once; D: -; V: TRBV30; J: TRBJ2-4; DNA: TGTGCCTGGAGTACAGAAAACATTCAGTACTTC; CDR3: CAWSTENIQYF
size: -; D: TRBD2; V: TRBV2; J: TRBJ2-7; DNA: TGTGCCAGCAGTGGTCGGAGCGGGAGGGCCTTCGAGTCCTACGAGCAGTACTTC; CDR3: CASSGRSGRAFESYEQYF
size: -; D: -; V: TRBV30; J: TRBJ2-7; DNA: TGTGCCTGGAGTCCCGTCCCACTCCCATCCTACGAGCAGTACTTC; CDR3: CAWSPVPLPSYEQYF
size: -; D: -; V: TRBV6-1; J: TRBJ1-1; DNA: TGTGCCAGCAGCCTTACAGGGAACACTGAAGCTTTCTTT; CDR3: CASSLTGNTEAFF
size: -; D: -; V: TRBV4-1; J: TRBJ2-3; DNA: TGCGCCAGCAGCCAGGGCAGGGGATTTGCAGATACGCAGTATTTT; CDR3: CASSQGRGFADTQYF
size: -; D: -; V: TRBV11-2; J: TRBJ1-2; DNA: TGTGCCAGCAGCTTAGAAATTATGGGGACTGCTCTTAACTATGGCTACACCTTC; CDR3: CASSLEIMGTALNYGYTF
size: once; D: TRBD2; V: TRBV6-1; J: TRBJ2-7; DNA: TGTGCCAGCAGTAAGGGGACTAGCGGGAGTGACGAGCAGTACTTC; CDR3: CASSKGTSGSDEQYF
size: -; D: TRBD2; V: TRBV5-1; J: TRBJ2-3; DNA: TGCGCCAGCAGCTTGGAAGTTGCTAGCGGGTTTACAGATACGCAGTATTTT; CDR3: CASSLEVASGFTDTQYF
size: medium-sized; D: -; V: TRBV25-1; J: TRBJ2-7; DNA: TGTGCCAGCAGTGTTGGGCGGGACCGTAGCTCCTACGAGCAGTACTTC; CDR3: CASSVGRDRSSYEQYF